The clone carrying this TCR beta chain was observed many times. Its antigen is currently unknown. This entry comes from a study of T cells after posttransplantation cyclophosphamide. Study-level results: Later blood repertoires were often dominated by clones from the donor CD8+ memory compartment.

TCRdb keeps only in-frame clones here, not all; method: immunoSEQ multiplex PCR. The repertoire consists of tens of thousands of clones, none detected only once. What was sequenced was PBMCs. This receptor was identified in a woman in her fifties or sixties in good health, CMV-negative, and a related stem cell transplant donor.

The CDR3 reads CAWSVGTAGNTIYF. In nucleotides, the CDR3 is TGTGCCTGGAGTGTTGGGACAGCGGGAAACACCATATATTTT. V is TRBV30 and J is TRBJ1-3, with 7 bases fitting TRBD1. This CDR3 contains 14 residues. Losses at the gene ends were 0 bases for V and 4 bases for J; bases not matched to a gene: 3. CDR1 is GTSNPN, CDR2 SVGIG, per germline (reference sequence).